These T cell receptor beta chains were read from a single sample in a study of cytomegalovirus exposure and HLA in healthy donors. Assay: immunoSEQ multiplex PCR; the TCRdb copy retains only in-frame clones and omits some. The table lists under 140,000 clones, over 60% of them singletons. The specimen sequenced was PBMCs. These receptors were taken from a woman aged 55-75 years in good health and CMV-seropositive. The CDR3 runs from the conserved cysteine through the conserved F or W. Each record gives: V gene, clone size, D gene, J gene, CDR3 protein, CDR3 DNA. The D gene is left open where the match is weak. Expanded clones get a size class; other rows say once, few or many, or leave the size out.

TRBV27	-	TRBD1	TRBJ1-2	CASRRTGGNYGYTF	TGTGCCAGCCGCCGGACAGGGGGAAACTATGGCTACACCTTC
TRBV27	-	TRBD1	TRBJ1-2	CASSLSGRAQGAGGYTF	TGTGCCAGCAGTTTAAGTGGTAGGGCACAGGGGGCAGGTGGCTACACCTTC
TRBV29-1	once	-	TRBJ2-1	CSVIADDYNEQFF	TGCAGCGTTATAGCGGACGACTACAATGAGCAGTTCTTC
TRBV6-1	few	-	TRBJ2-3	CASSEEGAGWVTDTQYF	TGTGCCAGCAGTGAAGAGGGGGCGGGGTGGGTCACAGATACGCAGTATTTT
TRBV11-2	once	TRBD2	TRBJ2-3	CASSTPSGIIQDTQYF	TGTGCCAGCAGCACTCCTAGCGGGATTATACAAGATACGCAGTATTTT
TRBV5-5	-	TRBD1	TRBJ1-3	CASSYRGLVGGNTIYF	TGTGCCAGCAGTTACAGGGGGCTAGTGGGAGGAAACACCATATATTTT
TRBV7-3	once	-	TRBJ2-3	CASSLSPRDTQYF	TGTGCCAGCAGCCTGTCCCCTAGGGATACGCAGTATTTT
TRBV5-4	few	TRBD1	TRBJ1-1	CASSVMDRVDGAFF	TGTGCCAGCAGCGTGATGGACAGGGTCGATGGGGCTTTCTTT
TRBV4-1	-	-	TRBJ2-2	CASSLRLDYANTGELFF	TGCGCCAGCAGCCTACGGCTGGACTACGCGAACACCGGGGAGCTGTTTTTT
TRBV9	-	TRBD1	TRBJ1-1	CASSVDLGGGEAFF	TGTGCCAGCAGCGTAGATTTAGGGGGCGGTGAAGCTTTCTTT
TRBV25-1	-	TRBD1	TRBJ1-6	CASSARTGPTPLHF	TGTGCCAGCAGTGCCAGGACAGGGCCCACACCCCTCCACTTT
TRBV4-1	-	-	TRBJ2-6	CASSQEIPGSGANVLTF	TGCGCCAGCAGCCAAGAGATTCCGGGATCTGGGGCCAACGTCCTGACTTTC
TRBV7-9	few	-	TRBJ1-1	CSSSLAGQLSEAFF	TGTTCCAGCAGCTTAGCGGGGCAGTTGTCTGAAGCTTTCTTT
TRBV5-5	-	-	TRBJ2-2	CASSLLAVPNTGELFF	TGTGCCAGCAGCTTGCTTGCGGTCCCGAACACCGGGGAGCTGTTTTTT
TRBV2	-	-	TRBJ1-1	CASSLVTEAFF	TGTGCCAGCAGTTTAGTCACTGAAGCTTTCTTT
TRBV29-1	-	TRBD1	TRBJ2-1	CSVGPGQGYVF	TGCAGCGTTGGCCCGGGACAGGGTTATGTCTTC
TRBV19	-	TRBD2	TRBJ2-2	CAGGLAGGELFF	TGTGCCGGAGGACTAGCGGGAGGGGAGCTGTTTTTT
TRBV2	-	-	TRBJ2-3	CASTRDKDTQYF	TGTGCCAGCACCAGGGACAAAGATACGCAGTATTTT
TRBV5-1	-	-	TRBJ2-1	CASSLTGTHNEQFF	TGCGCCAGCAGCTTAACCGGGACACACAATGAGCAGTTCTTC
TRBV28	-	TRBD2	TRBJ2-1	CASSLGTSGTLF	TGTGCCAGCAGTTTAGGGACTAGCGGGACCCTCTTC
TRBV9	-	-	TRBJ1-1	CASSSVTETFF	TGTGCCAGCAGCTCAGTTACGGAGACTTTCTTT
TRBV2	-	TRBD1	TRBJ1-2	CAVGRTGTVHGYTF	TGTGCCGTGGGGAGGACAGGGACGGTCCATGGCTACACCTTC
TRBV6-6	-	TRBD2	TRBJ2-7	CASSFGTSSYEQYF	TGTGCCAGCAGCTTCGGGACTAGCTCCTACGAGCAGTACTTC
TRBV5-4	-	TRBD1	TRBJ1-1	CASSRTGFGNTEAFF	TGTGCCAGCAGCCGGACAGGGTTTGGGAACACTGAAGCTTTCTTT
TRBV19	-	TRBD1	TRBJ2-7	CASSVTGVYEQYF	TGTGCCAGTAGTGTGACAGGGGTTTACGAGCAGTACTTC
TRBV30	-	-	TRBJ1-3	CAWSVGASGNTIYF	TGTGCCTGGAGTGTGGGGGCCTCAGGAAACACCATATATTTT
TRBV7-3	once	-	TRBJ2-7	CASSLNAGNYEQYF	TGTGCCAGCAGCTTAAACGCAGGAAACTACGAGCAGTACTTC
TRBV29-1	-	-	TRBJ2-7	CSVVSGFEQYF	TGCAGCGTTGTTTCGGGGTTCGAGCAGTACTTC
TRBV30	-	TRBD1	TRBJ1-3	CAWKGQAGGNTIYF	TGTGCCTGGAAAGGACAGGCTGGAGGGAACACCATATATTTT
TRBV11-2	-	TRBD2	TRBJ2-2	CASSPSGRLAHLYTGELFF	TGTGCCAGCAGCCCCTCAGGAAGACTAGCTCATTTGTACACCGGGGAGCTGTTTTTT
TRBV7-2	-	-	TRBJ1-2	CASSLTSLRGYTF	TGTGCCAGCAGCTTAACTTCCTTGAGAGGCTACACCTTC
TRBV23-1	-	-	TRBJ1-2	CASKSLGPVGAFVYYGYTF	TGCGCCAGCAAGTCTTTGGGCCCGGTGGGGGCGTTCGTATACTATGGCTACACCTTC
TRBV7-6	-	-	TRBJ2-7	CASGPSSGSSEQYF	TGTGCCAGCGGACCATCATCGGGATCTTCCGAGCAGTACTTC
TRBV19	-	TRBD1	TRBJ1-1	CASSIRKGQGITEAFF	TGTGCCAGTAGTATCCGAAAGGGACAGGGGATCACTGAAGCTTTCTTT
TRBV28	-	TRBD1	TRBJ2-3	CASSVPGQEATQYF	TGTGCCAGCAGTGTACCGGGACAGGAGGCTACGCAGTATTTT
TRBV28	few	TRBD1	TRBJ2-1	CASSVKTGRVYNEQFF	TGTGCCAGCAGTGTAAAGACAGGGAGAGTTTACAATGAGCAGTTCTTC
TRBV9	-	TRBD2	TRBJ2-5	CASSPGLITKETQYF	TGTGCCAGCAGCCCGGGACTAATCACGAAAGAGACCCAGTACTTC
TRBV19	-	-	TRBJ2-1	CASRNGRGSGKSSYNEQFF	TGTGCCAGTAGAAATGGAAGGGGTAGCGGCAAGAGCTCCTACAATGAGCAGTTCTTC
TRBV7-9	-	-	TRBJ1-3	CASSFSGNTIYF	TGTGCCAGCAGCTTCTCGGGAAACACCATATATTTT
TRBV10-3	-	-	TRBJ1-1	CAISEWEGTEAFF	TGTGCCATCAGTGAGTGGGAGGGCACTGAAGCTTTCTTT
TRBV7-9	-	TRBD2	TRBJ2-3	CASSLSSGRAGDTQYF	TGTGCCAGCAGCCTTTCTAGCGGGAGGGCCGGGGATACGCAGTATTTT
TRBV7-9	few	TRBD1	TRBJ1-1	CASRPKDRENTEAFF	TGTGCCAGCAGACCTAAGGACAGGGAGAACACTGAAGCTTTCTTT
TRBV5-1	once	TRBD2	TRBJ2-7	CASSTLAGGYEQYF	TGCGCCAGCAGCACCCTAGCGGGAGGGTACGAGCAGTACTTC
TRBV25-1	-	TRBD2	TRBJ2-2	CASSDFAGVRGTGELFF	TGTGCCAGCAGTGACTTTGCGGGAGTTCGGGGCACCGGGGAGCTGTTTTTT
TRBV7-2	-	-	TRBJ2-2	CASSNPGASDTGELFF	TGTGCCAGCAGCAACCCAGGGGCGTCGGACACCGGGGAGCTGTTTTTT
TRBV2	few	TRBD1	TRBJ1-5	CASSEMTGGARSYEPQHF	TGTGCCAGCAGTGAAATGACAGGGGGCGCTCGTTCTTATGAGCCCCAGCATTTT
TRBV6-1	-	-	TRBJ1-6	CASSELLEGSPLHF	TGTGCCAGCAGCGAGCTTTTGGAGGGATCACCCCTCCACTTT
TRBV29-1	few	-	TRBJ1-2	CSVADGGSGYTF	TGCAGCGTTGCCGACGGGGGTTCTGGCTACACCTTC